What follows are 24 T cell receptor beta chains derived from one specimen sequenced in a study of radiation and T cells in renal cell carcinoma. Time point indicated: blood 4 weeks post-SBRT, at nephrectomy. As to treatment: 15 Gy SBRT to primary tumor, nephrectomy 4 weeks later. Clones were read by immunoSEQ multiplex PCR, and TCRdb kept only the in-frame ones, dropping some. The sample carries around 99,000 clones, about 79% recorded once. Specimen: blood, collected from a patient whose treatment included radiotherapy and nephrectomy. The receptors derive from a man aged 60-69 years with renal cell carcinoma.

The chain links TRBV6-6 to TRBJ2-2; a weak D match, TRBD2 (6 bases). The CDR3 spans 13 residues. Germline V gene sequence: CDR1 MNHNY, CDR2 SVGAGI (reference sequence). V lost 7 bases and J 7 bases, leaving 13 bases between the germline ends. CDR3 in DNA: TGTGCCAGCACCGGGACTCAAATCGGGGAGCTGTTTTTT. This sequence encodes CASTGTQIGELFF.

The CDR3 DNA reads TGCGCCAGCAGCTTGACGGGACAGAAGTACGAGCAGTACTTC. Its protein product is CASSLTGQKYEQYF. This chain connects TRBV5-1 to TRBJ2-7; 7 nucleotides agree with TRBD1. This CDR3 contains 14 residues. Trimming cost V 1 base and J 4 bases; bases outside gene matches: 5. Germline CDR1 reads SGHRS; CDR2 reads YFSETQ.

The genes are TRBV7-9 and TRBJ2-1, with TRBD2 matching 7 bases. This CDR3 comprises 14 residues. Trimming at V came to 4 bases and at J to 4 bases, leaving 4 bases not matched to a gene. Germline V gene sequence: CDR1 SEHNR, CDR2 FQNEAQ (reference sequence). The CDR3 nucleotides read TGTGCCAGCAGCTGGGGGGGAGCGTACAATGAGCAGTTCTTC. It yields the protein CASSWGGAYNEQFF.

This chain connects TRBV7-6 to TRBJ2-7; D might be TRBD1 (6 bases). The length of the CDR3 is 16 residues. The germline V gene encodes CDR1 SGHVS and CDR2 FNYEAQ. V lost 0 bases, J lost 4 bases, and 16 bases lay in between. The CDR3, as DNA: TGTGCCAGCAGCTTAGCTGGGGCAGGGGCAGTGTACGAGCAGTACTTC. It codes for CASSLAGAGAVYEQYF.

The chain combines TRBV19 with TRBJ2-3, with D perhaps matching TRBD1 (6 bases). The CDR3 sequence is 15 residues long. The germline V and J ends were trimmed by 8 bases and 0 bases, with 15 bases remaining between them. In germline, CDR1 is LNHDA, CDR2 SQIVND (reference sequence). CDR3 in DNA: TGTGCCAGTTCCCGGGTGGGGGCGAGCACAGATACGCAGTATTTT. This gives the protein CASSRVGASTDTQYF.

The chain combines TRBV10-3 with TRBJ2-2; D unclear. The CDR3 is 14 amino acids. V was cut by 0 bases and J by 1 base, with 3 bases left in between. Germline-derived CDR1 and CDR2 are ENHRY and SYGVKD. The CDR3 region is CAISESGNTGELFF. CDR3 nucleotides: TGTGCCATCAGTGAGTCAGGGAACACCGGGGAGCTGTTTTTT.

V and J are TRBV6-5 and TRBJ2-3; 7 bases match TRBD2. The CDR3 extends over 15 amino acids. Losses at the gene ends were 2 bases for V and 4 bases for J; bases not matched to a gene: 6. Germline CDR1 is MNHEY and CDR2 is SVGAGI. CDR3 bases: TGTGCCAGCAGTTACCAGGCGGGAGAGGCAGATACGCAGTATTTT. It yields the protein CASSYQAGEADTQYF.

DNA of the CDR3: TGCGCCAGCAGCCCGAGGGCTAGCGTCGACAATGAGCAGTTCTTC. Its translation: CASSPRASVDNEQFF. The chain has TRBV5-1 and TRBJ2-1; weak D call: TRBD2 (6 bases). CDR3 length: 15 amino acids. CDR1 and CDR2 (germline): SGHRS, YFSETQ. Trimming removed 4 bases at V and 5 bases at J, with 16 bases between.

The J gene is TRBJ1-4, the V gene TRBV19; D is undetermined. Trimming cost V 4 bases and J 0 bases, with 9 bases left between them. This CDR3 is built from 15 residues. Germline-derived CDR1 and CDR2 are LNHDA and SQIVND (reference sequence). The chain's CDR3 is CASSKGDATNEKLFF. The CDR3, as DNA: TGTGCCAGTAGTAAGGGCGACGCAACTAATGAAAAACTGTTTTTT.

The chain recombines TRBV21-1 with TRBJ2-7; the table's TRBD2 call for D was not verified on the DNA. TRBV21-1 is assigned pseudogene status. The CDR3 extends over 17 amino acids. CDR3 DNA sequence: TGTGCCAGCAGCCCACCAAAAGGGACGACTAGGAACTACGAGCAGTACTTC. It encodes CASSPPKGTTRNYEQYF.

This clone has only one observation. The genes are TRBV10-1 and TRBJ2-3; 11 nucleotides agree with TRBD2. V was pared by 0 bases and J by 3 bases, with 5 bases of the junction left unmatched. The CDR3 spans 17 residues. Germline V CDR1 and CDR2: WNHNN, SYGVQD (reference sequence). CDR3 sequence (DNA): TGCGCCAGCAGTGAGTCTAAGACTAGCGGGATGACAGATACGCAGTATTTT. It encodes CASSESKTSGMTDTQYF.

A word on this clone: The junction does not match germline at one end; this may be a read error. This chain joins TRBV27 and TRBJ1-5, with D possibly matching TRBD1 (5 bases). The CDR3 is 16 amino acids. Germline lookup yields CDR1 MNHEY and CDR2 SMNVEV (reference sequence). CDR3 amino acids: CASSLLGTVENQPQHF. CDR3 bases: TGTGCCAGCAGCTTATTGGGGACGGTAGAAAATCAGCCCCAGCATTTT.

V gene TRBV7-8 combines with J gene TRBJ2-5; 7 nucleotides match TRBD2. Germline V lookup: CDR1 SGHVS, CDR2 FQNEAQ. This CDR3 is built from 17 residues. The ends lost 0 bases at V and 0 bases at J; junction bases unmatched: 7. CDR3 DNA sequence: TGTGCCAGCAGCTTAGCGTCAGGCGGGAGATACCAAGAGACCCAGTACTTC. Its translation is CASSLASGGRYQETQYF. The variable domain in full, completed from reference TRBV7-8 and TRBJ2-5, reads GAGVSQSPRYKVAKRGQDVALRCDPISGHVSLFWYQQALGQGPEFLTYFQNEAQLDKSGLPSDRFFAERPEGSVSTLKIQRTQQEDSAVYLCASSLASGGRYQETQYFGPGTRLLVL.

This chain connects TRBV6-6 to TRBJ1-1; unclear D gene. The ends were cut back, 2 bases at V and 11 bases at J, with 15 bases in the middle. The germline V gene encodes CDR1 MNHNY and CDR2 SVGAGI (reference sequence). The CDR3 contains 13 residues. The CDR3 bases are TGTGCCAGCAGTTACGGAGGCGGGGTTAGCGCTTTCTTT. The encoded protein is CASSYGGGVSAFF.

The chain uses TRBV28 and TRBJ2-1; TRBD1 might be the D (8 bases). This CDR3 has 16 amino acids. V was pared by 6 bases and J by 4 bases, with 19 bases between. Germline CDR1 MDHEN, CDR2 SYDVKM. The DNA of the CDR3 is TGTGCCAGCAGACCGACAGGGGCCGGGGGGTACAATGAGCAGTTCTTC. This translates into CASRPTGAGGYNEQFF.

This clone was seen many times. This chain connects TRBV25-1 to TRBJ2-1; TRBD2 is a possible D gene (5 bases). V dropped 6 bases and J dropped 5 bases, with 17 bases sitting between them. The germline CDR1 and CDR2 sequences are MGHDK and SYGVNS. The CDR3 spans 15 residues. In DNA, the CDR3 is TGTGCCAGCAGCCCCCTCCGGGAAAACGACAATGAGCAGTTCTTC. Its translation: CASSPLRENDNEQFF.

This clone was detected a few times. The genes are TRBV4-2 and TRBJ2-4, with D perhaps matching TRBD2 (5 bases). CDR3 size: 13 residues. CDR1 and CDR2 (germline): LGHNA, YNFKEQ. Trimming cost V 1 base and J 8 bases, with 9 bases left between them. The CDR3 DNA follows: TGTGCCAGCAGCCAAGGAGGGTACGACATTCAGTACTTC. This codes for CASSQGGYDIQYF.

The chain combines TRBV7-8 with TRBJ2-2, with D perhaps TRBD2 (5 bases). Trimming left V 0 bases short and J 7 bases short, with 12 bases between. CDR1 and CDR2 from the germline V gene are SGHVS and FQNEAQ. The CDR3 runs to 15 residues. CDR3 coding DNA: TGTGCCAGCAGCTTAGCGCCCACTAGTTTCGGGGAGCTGTTTTTT. Residues: CASSLAPTSFGELFF.

The chain recombines TRBV7-8 with TRBJ2-3, with no clear D. Deletions cut 5 bases from V and 2 bases from J, with 11 bases between. The CDR3 totals 14 residues. Germline assignment: CDR1 SGHVS and CDR2 FQNEAQ. The CDR3 DNA follows: TGTGCCAGCAGCGCGCCCGCGGCCACAGATACGCAGTATTTT. Translated, it gives CASSAPAATDTQYF.

The rearrangement uses TRBV18 and TRBJ2-7; 9 bases fit TRBD1. CDR1 KGHSH and CDR2 LQKENI come from the germline V gene. The CDR3 sequence is 16 residues long. With 5 bases clipped from V and 3 bases from J, the junction kept 11 bases outside the gene matches. Written as DNA, the CDR3 is TGTGCCAGCTCATCACGCCTGGGGACAGGGAGCTACGAGCAGTACTTC. Protein product: CASSSRLGTGSYEQYF.

This clone showed up just once. The V and J genes are TRBV27 and TRBJ2-5; tentatively, D is TRBD2 (6 bases). The V end was cut by 6 bases, the J end by 5 bases, with 13 bases between. The CDR3 consists of 13 residues. Germline CDR1 is MNHEY and CDR2 is SMNVEV (reference sequence). The CDR3 bases are TGTGCCAGCAGACTCGGGACTCAGGAGACCCAGTACTTC. This sequence encodes CASRLGTQETQYF.

The chain uses TRBV27 and TRBJ2-7, with a tentative D call TRBD2 (6 bases). There are 15 residues in the CDR3. V gave up 1 base and J gave up 2 bases, with 12 bases separating them. Per germline, CDR1 MNHEY and CDR2 SMNVEV (reference sequence). DNA for the CDR3: TGTGCCAGCAGTTTATGGTCGGGAGCTCCCTACGAGCAGTACTTC. It is translated as CASSLWSGAPYEQYF.

V is TRBV6-1 and J is TRBJ2-3; 9 nucleotides agree with TRBD2. Germline CDR1 is MNHNS and CDR2 is SASEGT. This CDR3 comprises 15 residues. The V segment lost 7 bases and the J segment 1 base; nucleotides outside the gene matches: 6. The CDR3, as DNA: TGTGCCAGCACCAGCGGGAGGTTCGGCACAGATACGCAGTATTTT. This translates into CASTSGRFGTDTQYF.

J is TRBJ1-1 and V is TRBV4-1; 9 nucleotides align to TRBD1. Trimming cost V 4 bases and J 4 bases; bases outside gene matches: 13. The CDR3 spans 17 residues. Germline lookup yields CDR1 MGHRA and CDR2 YSYEKL. CDR3 protein: CASSRSGQGGRFTEAFF. The CDR3 coding sequence is TGCGCCAGCAGCCGATCGGGACAGGGCGGGAGATTCACTGAAGCTTTCTTT.